This T cell receptor beta chain was retrieved from a study of T cell responses to AZD1222 COVID-19 vaccine. The assay was immunoSEQ multiplex PCR, and TCRdb's table has in-frame clones only and misses some. The sample shows about 140,000 clones, roughly nine tenths of them seen only once. This clone is a singleton in its sample. What it recognizes is unknown. Germline lookup yields CDR1 SQVTM and CDR2 ANQGSEA. There are 19 residues in the CDR3. Trimming cost V 4 bases and J 0 bases; bases outside gene matches: 17. Overall study findings and caveats: Repertoires were sampled only after the peak T cell response. Spike-specific TCRs gained breadth and depth after people received two AZD1222 doses. At 160-218 and 743-854, vaccine-associated CD4 TCRs were dominant, and they spanned spike. Just a handful of people given AZD1222 tested seropositive at baseline.

This receptor was identified in an adult in good health. This chain connects TRBV29-1 to TRBJ2-1, with 8 nucleotides matching TRBD1. The source was peripheral blood, collected on day 0 of AZD1222 vaccination. The CDR3 nucleotides are TGCAGCGTTGCAGGGGGCTATGGGAAGGCGGGTAGCTCCTACAATGAGCAGTTCTTC. Encoded protein: CSVAGGYGKAGSSYNEQFF.